Listed below are T cell receptor beta chains from one sample, sequenced in a study of blood T cell repertoires in COVID-19. Sequencing used immunoSEQ multiplex PCR; TCRdb keeps in-frame clones, though not all of them. The table records 180,000 or so clones, more than 65% of them present only once. Sequenced material: PBMCs or T cells enriched from blood (not recorded which). All receptors derive from a man in his fifties who had recovered from COVID-19. The CDR3 runs from the conserved cysteine through the conserved F or W. The D gene is left open where the match is weak. Not all rows give a size; the values are once, few, many and, for expanded clones, a class.

TRBV28,TRBJ2-3,-,TRBD1,CASSLSGQGMNTQYF,TGTGCCAGCAGTTTATCGGGACAGGGAATGAATACGCAGTATTTT
TRBV7-2,TRBJ2-1,-,TRBD2,CASSLFGLAGGSRDNEQFF,TGTGCCAGCAGCTTATTTGGACTAGCGGGGGGGTCACGCGATAATGAGCAGTTCTTC
TRBV5-5,TRBJ2-2,-,TRBD1,CASSWDSRRMFF,TGTGCCAGCAGCTGGGACAGCCGAAGGATGTTTTTT
TRBV18,TRBJ1-2,-,TRBD1,CASSQPGQANYGYTF,TGTGCCAGCTCACAGCCGGGACAGGCCAACTATGGCTACACCTTC
TRBV6-2/TRBV6-3,TRBJ2-5,-,TRBD2,CASSPSRSGGAVETQYF,TGTGCCAGCAGTCCCTCGAGGTCCGGGGGGGCGGTGGAGACCCAGTACTTC
TRBV27,TRBJ1-1,-,-,CASSLKGGGTEAFF,TGTGCCAGCAGTTTAAAGGGAGGGGGCACTGAAGCTTTCTTT
TRBV19,TRBJ1-2,-,-,CASSGDFSYGYTF,TGTGCCAGTAGTGGGGACTTTTCCTATGGCTACACCTTC
TRBV5-4,TRBJ2-5,-,-,CASSGRSGLQETQYF,TGTGCCAGCAGCGGGAGGTCGGGGCTCCAAGAGACCCAGTACTTC
TRBV6-5,TRBJ2-4,-,TRBD1,CASRVTGVNIQYF,TGTGCCAGCAGGGTTACAGGGGTGAACATTCAGTACTTC
TRBV9,TRBJ1-6,-,TRBD1,CASSLSDRAYNSPLHF,TGTGCCAGCAGCTTATCGGACAGGGCCTATAATTCACCCCTCCACTTT
TRBV3-1/TRBV3-2,TRBJ1-5,-,TRBD1,CASSPGQEYSNQPQHF,TGTGCCAGCAGCCCGGGACAGGAATATAGCAATCAGCCCCAGCATTTT
TRBV29-1,TRBJ2-3,-,-,CSVEDWGRTDTQYF,TGCAGCGTTGAAGATTGGGGGCGCACAGATACGCAGTATTTT
TRBV6-5,TRBJ1-5,-,TRBD1,CASRTGDQPQHF,TGTGCCAGCCGGACAGGGGATCAGCCCCAGCATTTT
TRBV19,TRBJ2-1,once,TRBD1,CASSSGQGPNEQFF,TGTGCCAGTAGTTCGGGACAGGGTCCCAATGAGCAGTTCTTC
TRBV15,TRBJ1-5,-,-,CATSGTDYSNQPQHF,TGTGCCACCAGCGGAACAGATTATAGCAATCAGCCCCAGCATTTT
TRBV12-3/TRBV12-4,TRBJ2-5,-,-,CASSFGQDETQYF,TGTGCCAGCAGTTTCGGCCAGGATGAGACCCAGTACTTC
TRBV5-4,TRBJ1-4,-,TRBD1,CASSPGQATNEKLFF,TGTGCCAGCAGTCCTGGACAGGCAACTAATGAAAAACTGTTTTTT
TRBV19,TRBJ1-2,-,-,CASMNREPMAAGYTF,TGTGCCAGTATGAACAGGGAACCTATGGCGGCTGGCTACACCTTC
TRBV19,TRBJ2-2,once,TRBD1,CASMGQAGGELFF,TGTGCCAGCATGGGACAGGCTGGCGGGGAGCTGTTTTTT
TRBV7-8,TRBJ1-1,-,-,CASSLIGEGTEAFF,TGTGCCAGCAGCTTAATCGGGGAAGGCACTGAAGCTTTCTTT
TRBV6-5,TRBJ1-2,-,-,CASSQPPGGYTF,TGTGCCAGCAGTCAGCCCCCGGGTGGCTACACCTTC
TRBV28,TRBJ1-4,-,-,CASSFPGLESSATNEKLFF,TGTGCCAGCAGTTTCCCGGGACTGGAGAGTTCAGCAACTAATGAAAAACTGTTTTTT
TRBV5-1,TRBJ2-1,-,TRBD2,CASSFGGALGNEQFF,TGCGCCAGCAGCTTCGGGGGGGCCTTGGGAAATGAGCAGTTCTTC
TRBV6-5,TRBJ2-1,-,TRBD2,CASREGLPVGMVQFF,TGTGCCAGCAGAGAGGGACTACCCGTGGGAATGGTGCAGTTCTTC
TRBV10-3,TRBJ2-7,-,TRBD1,CAISDPLGDRDYEQYF,TGTGCCATCAGTGATCCTCTGGGGGACAGGGACTACGAGCAGTACTTC
TRBV11-2,TRBJ2-1,-,-,CASSLARDRDEQFF,TGTGCCAGCAGCTTAGCGAGGGATAGGGATGAGCAGTTCTTC
TRBV28,TRBJ2-3,-,-,CASSPSRSTDTQYF,TGTGCCAGCAGTCCGAGCAGGAGCACAGATACGCAGTATTTT
TRBV7-3,TRBJ1-1,-,-,CASSFDSNTEAFF,TGTGCCAGCAGCTTCGACTCGAACACTGAAGCTTTCTTT
TRBV11-3,TRBJ2-1,-,TRBD1,CASSLDLLGQGLTESSYNEQFF,TGTGCCAGCAGCTTAGATTTGTTGGGACAGGGGTTAACTGAAAGCTCCTACAATGAGCAGTTCTTC
TRBV28,TRBJ2-7,once,-,CASTQDRLQYF,TGTGCCAGCACCCAAGACAGGCTCCAGTACTTC
TRBV10-3,TRBJ2-2,-,TRBD2,CAISVLAGSGELFF,TGTGCCATCAGTGTTCTAGCGGGGTCCGGGGAGCTGTTTTTT
TRBV28,TRBJ1-5,-,-,CASSSWAPRDNQPQHF,TGTGCCAGCAGTTCTTGGGCCCCGCGGGACAATCAGCCCCAGCATTTT
TRBV3-1/TRBV3-2,TRBJ1-2,-,TRBD1,CASSQEDRGYYGYTF,TGTGCCAGCAGCCAAGAGGACAGGGGTTACTATGGCTACACCTTC
TRBV2,TRBJ1-6,-,TRBD1,CASLESGTGVVSPLHF,TGTGCCAGCTTGGAATCCGGGACAGGGGTAGTGTCACCCCTCCACTTT
TRBV19,TRBJ1-5,-,TRBD1,CASSHRGQVNQPQHF,TGTGCCAGTAGTCACAGGGGGCAGGTTAATCAGCCCCAGCATTTT
TRBV27,TRBJ2-3,-,-,CASSLRGTDTQYF,TGTGCCAGCAGTTTAAGAGGGACAGATACGCAGTATTTT
TRBV5-5,TRBJ1-6,once,-,CASSGEPRGNSPLHF,TGTGCCAGCAGCGGAGAGCCCAGAGGAAATTCACCCCTCCACTTT
TRBV27,TRBJ1-2,few,-,CASSQITGPQSLNYGYTF,TGTGCCAGCAGTCAAATTACAGGGCCTCAGTCACTTAACTATGGCTACACCTTC
TRBV14,TRBJ2-1,-,TRBD2,CASSPGTSVWSSYNEQFF,TGTGCCAGCAGCCCCGGGACTAGCGTTTGGAGCTCCTACAATGAGCAGTTCTTC
TRBV3-1/TRBV3-2,TRBJ2-1,-,TRBD2,CASSQTGGPEQFF,TGTGCCAGCAGCCAGACGGGGGGGCCTGAGCAGTTCTTC
TRBV10-3,TRBJ1-1,-,-,CAISGAGRGNTEAFF,TGTGCCATCAGCGGTGCTGGGAGGGGGAACACTGAAGCTTTCTTT
TRBV2,TRBJ2-7,-,-,CASSKRVAGAQYEQYF,TGTGCCAGCAGTAAGCGGGTCGCCGGGGCTCAATACGAGCAGTACTTC
TRBV28,TRBJ1-5,-,TRBD1,CASGTGNQPQHF,TGTGCCAGCGGGACAGGAAATCAGCCCCAGCATTTT
TRBV10-3,TRBJ2-3,-,TRBD2,CAISVGTSGSRDTQYF,TGTGCCATCAGTGTTGGGACTAGCGGGAGCCGAGATACGCAGTATTTT
TRBV3-1/TRBV3-2,TRBJ1-5,-,-,CASSQDQNNQPQHF,TGTGCCAGCAGCCAAGATCAGAACAATCAGCCCCAGCATTTT
TRBV18,TRBJ2-7,-,TRBD1,CASSPLPGQINYEQYF,TGTGCCAGCTCACCACTGCCGGGACAGATTAACTACGAGCAGTACTTC
TRBV7-9,TRBJ2-3,-,TRBD2,CASSLGAGGFTDTQYF,TGTGCCAGCAGCTTAGGAGCGGGAGGATTCACAGATACGCAGTATTTT
TRBV10-3,TRBJ2-2,once,TRBD1,CAISEDRVNTGELFF,TGTGCCATCAGTGAGGACAGGGTGAACACCGGGGAGCTGTTTTTT
TRBV10-3,TRBJ2-1,-,TRBD1,CAIKGDSSYNEQFF,TGTGCCATCAAGGGGGACAGCTCCTACAATGAGCAGTTCTTC
TRBV5-1,TRBJ1-1,-,-,CASGRGQSNTEAFF,TGCGCCAGCGGCCGTGGACAGTCGAACACTGAAGCTTTCTTT